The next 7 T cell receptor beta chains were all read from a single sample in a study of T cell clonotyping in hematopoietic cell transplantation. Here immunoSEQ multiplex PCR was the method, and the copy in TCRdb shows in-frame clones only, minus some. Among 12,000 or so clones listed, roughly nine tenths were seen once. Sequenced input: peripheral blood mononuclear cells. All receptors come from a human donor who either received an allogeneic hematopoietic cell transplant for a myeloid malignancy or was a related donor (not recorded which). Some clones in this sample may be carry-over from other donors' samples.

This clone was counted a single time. CDR3 DNA sequence: TGCGCCAGCAGCCCGGGGGGTTCCTCCTACGAGCAGTACTTC. Translation gives CASSPGGSSYEQYF. The V gene is TRBV5-1, the J gene TRBJ2-7; 7 nucleotides agree with TRBD2. The CDR3 consists of 14 residues. V lost 4 bases to trimming and J lost 0 bases; unmatched junction nucleotides: 4. Looked up from germline, CDR1 is SGHRS and CDR2 is YFSETQ.

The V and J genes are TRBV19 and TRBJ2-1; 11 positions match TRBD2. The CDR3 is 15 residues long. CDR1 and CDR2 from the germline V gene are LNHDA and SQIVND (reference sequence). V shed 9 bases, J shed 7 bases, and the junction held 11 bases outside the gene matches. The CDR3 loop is CASDRDSGGANEQFF. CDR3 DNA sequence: TGTGCCAGCGACCGGGATAGCGGGGGGGCGAATGAGCAGTTCTTC.

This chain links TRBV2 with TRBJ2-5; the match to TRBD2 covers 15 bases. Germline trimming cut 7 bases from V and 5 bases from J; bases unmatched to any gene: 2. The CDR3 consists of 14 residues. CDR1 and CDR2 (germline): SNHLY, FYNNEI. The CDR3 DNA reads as TGTGCCAGCACCGGACTAGCGGGGGGGGAGACCCAGTACTTC. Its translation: CASTGLAGGETQYF.

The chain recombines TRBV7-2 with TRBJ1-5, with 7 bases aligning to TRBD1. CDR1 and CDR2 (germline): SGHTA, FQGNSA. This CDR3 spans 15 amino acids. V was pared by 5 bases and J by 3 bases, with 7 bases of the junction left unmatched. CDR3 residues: CASSLGTVVNQPQHF. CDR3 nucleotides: TGTGCCAGCAGCCTCGGGACAGTAGTCAATCAGCCCCAGCATTTT.

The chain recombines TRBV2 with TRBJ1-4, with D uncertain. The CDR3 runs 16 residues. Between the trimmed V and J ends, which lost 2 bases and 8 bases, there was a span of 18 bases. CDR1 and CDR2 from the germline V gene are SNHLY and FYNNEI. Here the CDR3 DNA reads TGTGCCAGCAGTGAAAATTCGGCAGGCTTAGGCGAAAAACTGTTTTTT. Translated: CASSENSAGLGEKLFF.

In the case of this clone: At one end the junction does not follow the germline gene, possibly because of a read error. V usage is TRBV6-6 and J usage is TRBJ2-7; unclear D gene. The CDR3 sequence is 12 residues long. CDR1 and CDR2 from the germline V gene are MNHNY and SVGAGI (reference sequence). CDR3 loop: CASSYSAGEQYF. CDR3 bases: TGTGCCAGCAGCTACTCCGCTGGCGAGCAGTACTTC.

The CDR3 loop reads CASSFMTPDTQYF. The CDR3 nucleotides read TGTGCCAGCAGCTTTATGACTCCAGATACGCAGTATTTT. The chain employs TRBV13 and TRBJ2-3; D gene uncertain. V lost 3 bases and J 4 bases, leaving 8 bases between the germline ends. From germline, CDR1 is PRHDT and CDR2 FYEKMQ (reference sequence). The CDR3 runs to 13 residues.